What follows are 19 T cell receptor beta chains derived from one specimen sequenced in a study of shared T cell receptors in the human thymus (TCRdb year 2021). The protocol used for the library was the immunoSEQ multiplex PCR assay. TCRdb's version of the immuneACCESS table is confined to in-frame rearrangements and falls short of the full clone set. An unresolved V gene accounts for under half of the shortfall where checked; the remainder is of unknown origin. Across this sample there are roughly 710,000 clones, with over 75% seen only once. The ten largest clones take up roughly 0.01% of the sample. The data also belong to a second study, concerning human thymus T cells.

The sequenced sample was thymocytes. Receptors originate from a girl under three years old with a congenital heart defect. Donor details come from another sample of the same person, matched by shared clones.

The rearrangement links TRBV7-2 to TRBJ1-2, with 7 bases identical to TRBD1. Trimming at V came to 5 bases and at J to 8 bases, leaving 14 bases not matched to a gene. This CDR3 region has 15 residues. Germline values: CDR1 SGHTA, CDR2 FQGNSA. The CDR3 protein is CASSPRQGGTGGYTF. The CDR3, as DNA: TGTGCCAGCAGCCCACGACAGGGTGGGACGGGAGGCTACACCTTC.

The chain recombines TRBV7-9 with TRBJ1-2; D is perhaps TRBD1 (5 bases). The CDR3 consists of 15 residues. The germline CDR1 and CDR2 sequences are SEHNR and FQNEAQ (reference sequence). The V gene lost 6 bases and the J gene lost 3 bases, with 17 bases spanning the gap. The CDR3 nucleotides are TGTGCCAGCAGTAAACTTGACAGAGAGTACTATGGCTACACCTTC. This translates into CASSKLDREYYGYTF.

V and J are TRBV6-1 and TRBJ1-2, with a weak D call TRBD1 (6 bases). This CDR3 has 13 amino acids. The germline CDR1 and CDR2 sequences are MNHNS and SASEGT. V shed 3 bases and J shed 8 bases, with 13 bases lying between them. For the CDR3, the DNA is TGTGCCAGCAGTGAGGGCAGGGGAAGGGGCTACACCTTC. Its translation is CASSEGRGRGYTF.

In this sample, this clone turned up once. The chain couples TRBV5-4 to TRBJ2-3; the D gene is possibly TRBD2 (5 bases). V lost 2 bases, J lost 8 bases, and 6 bases lay in between. The CDR3 contains 11 residues. Germline lookup yields CDR1 SGHNT and CDR2 YYREEE (reference sequence). The CDR3 DNA reads TGTGCCAGCAGCTTAGGAGGTACGCAGTATTTT. Translation gives CASSLGGTQYF.

The J gene is TRBJ1-4, the V gene TRBV28; D is possibly TRBD1 (5 bases). The CDR3 has 14 residues. Trimming left V 6 bases short and J 4 bases short, with 12 bases between. The V gene's germline CDR1 is MDHEN and CDR2 SYDVKM. Written as DNA, the CDR3 is TGTGCCAGCAGGGAAGGGGTCCATAATGAAAAACTGTTTTTT. It yields the protein CASREGVHNEKLFF. The variable domain in full, completed from reference TRBV28 and TRBJ1-4, reads DVKVTQSSRYLVKRTGEKVFLECVQDMDHENMFWYRQDPGLGLRLIYFSYDVKMKEKGDIPEGYSVSREKKERFSLILESASTNQTSMYLCASREGVHNEKLFFGSGTQLSVL.

The V and J genes are TRBV9 and TRBJ2-4, with 14 bases identical to TRBD2. Germline V gene lookup returns CDR1 SGDLS and CDR2 YYNGEE. The CDR3 is made up of 17 amino acids. V shed 3 bases, J shed 5 bases, and the junction held 7 bases outside the gene matches. As DNA, the CDR3 is TGTGCCAGCAGCGCGGGACTAGCGGGGGTAGGGGAAAACATTCAGTACTTC. This codes for CASSAGLAGVGENIQYF.

This sequence joins TRBV7-9 and TRBJ1-2; D not resolved. V lost 1 base to trimming and J lost 3 bases, with 9 bases between them. CDR1 and CDR2 from the germline V gene are SEHNR and FQNEAQ (reference sequence). This CDR3 has 14 residues. Written as DNA, the CDR3 is TGTGCCAGCAGCTTAGTTGGCAGGTACTATGGCTACACCTTC. Amino acid sequence: CASSLVGRYYGYTF.

In this sample, this clone turned up once. V usage is TRBV28 and J usage is TRBJ1-2; TRBD1 matches 8 bases. The CDR3 contains 15 residues. Trimming took 4 bases from V and 5 from J; bases not matched to a gene: 9. Germline V gives CDR1 MDHEN, CDR2 SYDVKM. This chain's CDR3 is CASSYQDRDTYGYTF. In nucleotides, the CDR3 is TGTGCCAGCAGTTATCAGGACAGGGATACGTATGGCTACACCTTC.

The chain joins TRBV11-2 to TRBJ1-4; weak D call: TRBD1 (6 bases). Trimming stripped 1 base from V and 7 bases from J, with 19 bases between. From germline, CDR1 is SGHAT and CDR2 FQNNGV. The CDR3 totals 17 residues. CDR3 region: CASSLGSGGQGREKLFF. CDR3 DNA: TGTGCCAGCAGCTTAGGGTCGGGGGGCCAGGGTCGTGAAAAACTGTTTTTT.

The V and J genes are TRBV10-3 and TRBJ1-3; D uncertain. Germline CDR1 and CDR2: ENHRY and SYGVKD. Trimming took 6 bases from V and 3 from J, leaving 9 bases between them. The CDR3 extends over 13 amino acids. CDR3 sequence: CAIRVEGGNTIYF. CDR3 in DNA: TGTGCCATCAGAGTCGAGGGTGGAAACACCATATATTTT.

This clone appeared a single time. The chain carries TRBV9 and TRBJ1-2, with a possible D match to TRBD1 (6 bases). The CDR3 is 15 amino acids. V was pared by 4 bases and J by 8 bases, with 21 bases between. Germline values: CDR1 SGDLS, CDR2 YYNGEE. CDR3 sequence (DNA): TGTGCCAGCAGCCCCGGGACACGGATTCGACTCGGCTACACCTTC. Amino acid sequence: CASSPGTRIRLGYTF.

V usage is TRBV7-2 and J usage is TRBJ1-4; no clear D gene. Germline V gene sequence: CDR1 SGHTA, CDR2 FQGNSA. This CDR3 region has 20 residues. Trimming pared 0 bases from V and 0 bases from J, leaving 20 bases between. CDR3: CASSLAPSSGSKATNEKLFF. DNA for the CDR3: TGTGCCAGCAGCTTAGCCCCATCCTCGGGGTCTAAGGCAACTAATGAAAAACTGTTTTTT. Full variable domain (outside the CDR3, taken from reference TRBV7-2 and TRBJ1-4): GAGVSQSPSNKVTEKGKDVELRCDPISGHTALYWYRQSLGQGLEFLIYFQGNSAPDKSGLPSDRFSAERTGGSVSTLTIQRTQQEDSAVYLCASSLAPSSGSKATNEKLFFGSGTQLSVL.

J is TRBJ1-5 and V is TRBV10-1; D call uncertain. This CDR3 has 18 amino acids. The V end was cut by 0 bases, the J end by 2 bases, with 17 bases between. Germline V CDR1 and CDR2: WNHNN, SYGVQD (reference sequence). In DNA, the CDR3 is TGCGCCAGCAGTGAGTCGAGGGCAGGTCGGGTTGGCAATCAGCCCCAGCATTTT. It translates to CASSESRAGRVGNQPQHF.

This sequence joins TRBV5-6 and TRBJ2-1, with 12 nucleotides matching TRBD2. The CDR3 covers 15 residues. V was pared by 4 bases and J by 6 bases, with 5 bases of the junction left unmatched. Germline V CDR1 and CDR2: SGHDT, YYEEEE. The chain's CDR3 is CASSQLAGGLNEQFF. CDR3 DNA: TGTGCCAGCAGCCAGCTAGCGGGGGGGCTCAATGAGCAGTTCTTC. The whole variable domain, remainder taken from reference TRBV5-6 and TRBJ2-1, is DAGVTQSPTHLIKTRGQQVTLRCSPKSGHDTVSWYQQALGQGPQFIFQYYEEEERQRGNFPDRFSGHQFPNYSSELNVNALLLGDSALYLCASSQLAGGLNEQFFGPGTRLTVL.

The chain's CDR3 is CASSNQLDPTVTCEKLFF. CDR3 nucleotides: TGTGCCAGCAGCAACCAGCTTGACCCGACTGTTACTTGTGAAAAACTGTTTTTT. The V call is TRBV7-9, the J call TRBJ1-4; D uncertain. V shed 5 bases and J shed 7 bases, with 26 bases lying between them. This CDR3 contains 18 residues. The V gene's germline CDR1 is SEHNR and CDR2 FQNEAQ (reference sequence).

This clone came up once. The V gene is TRBV19, the J gene TRBJ1-1; the match to TRBD1 covers 7 bases. This CDR3 spans 15 amino acids. After removal of 6 bases from V and 2 bases from J, the junction contained 9 bases not matched to a gene. From germline, CDR1 is LNHDA and CDR2 SQIVND (reference sequence). The CDR3 reads CASSPIGTENTEAFF. CDR3 sequence (DNA): TGTGCCAGTAGCCCCATCGGGACAGAAAACACTGAAGCTTTCTTT.

V gene TRBV2 combines with J gene TRBJ2-5, with 8 bases identical to TRBD2. The CDR3 spans 13 residues. Germline V gives CDR1 SNHLY, CDR2 FYNNEI. The ends lost 6 bases at V and 3 bases at J; junction bases unmatched: 3. In DNA, the CDR3 is TGTGCCAGCAGGGCGGGGGGCGAAGAGACCCAGTACTTC. Translated: CASRAGGEETQYF.

The CDR3 is CASSLEGPGWNEPQHF. CDR3 in DNA: TGTGCCAGCAGCTTGGAGGGGCCAGGGTGGAATGAGCCCCAGCATTTT. The gene calls are TRBV7-9 and TRBJ1-5; D possibly corresponds to TRBD1 (5 bases). The V end lost 3 bases, the J end lost 8 bases, and 20 bases lay between the germline ends. Germline-derived CDR1 and CDR2 are SEHNR and FQNEAQ (reference sequence). CDR3 length equals 16 residues.

The chain carries TRBV7-9 and TRBJ1-1; D is uncertain. From germline, CDR1 is SEHNR and CDR2 FQNEAQ (reference sequence). Trimming took off 3 bases at V and 6 bases at J, with 20 bases between the two ends. The CDR3 has 16 amino acids. The CDR3 nucleotides read TGTGCCAGCAGCTTCCCCGGAGACCGACTGGTGGCTGAAGCTTTCTTT. Translated, it gives CASSFPGDRLVAEAFF.